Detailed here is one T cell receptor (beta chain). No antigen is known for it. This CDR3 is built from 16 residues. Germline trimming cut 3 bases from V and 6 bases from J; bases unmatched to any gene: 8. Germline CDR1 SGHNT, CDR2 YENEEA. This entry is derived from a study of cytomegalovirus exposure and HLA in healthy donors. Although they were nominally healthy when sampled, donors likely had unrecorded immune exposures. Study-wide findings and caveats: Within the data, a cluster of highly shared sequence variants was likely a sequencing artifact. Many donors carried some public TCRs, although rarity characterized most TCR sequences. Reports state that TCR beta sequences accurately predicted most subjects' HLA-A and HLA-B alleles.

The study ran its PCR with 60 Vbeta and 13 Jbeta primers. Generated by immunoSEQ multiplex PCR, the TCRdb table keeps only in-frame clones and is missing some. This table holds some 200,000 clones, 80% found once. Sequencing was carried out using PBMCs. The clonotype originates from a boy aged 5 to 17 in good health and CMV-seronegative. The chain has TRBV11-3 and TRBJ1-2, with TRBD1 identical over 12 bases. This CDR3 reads CASSFRRGQGADGYTF. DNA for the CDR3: TGTGCCAGCAGCTTTCGAAGGGGACAGGGGGCAGATGGCTACACCTTC.